These 2 T cell receptor beta chains were sequenced from one sample in a study of shared clonotypes between healthy human individuals. Produced via immunoSEQ multiplex PCR; TCRdb's table is partial and in-frame only. The table shows more than 2 million clones, with over 85% occurring only once. Sequencing used naive CD4+ T cells sorted from blood. Subset denoted: CD45RA+ positively selected. All receptors come from a man between 18 and 35 years old in good health.

The count of this clone is one. The chain couples TRBV9 to TRBJ2-7; 15 positions match TRBD2. CDR1 is SGDLS and CDR2 is YYNGEE in the germline V gene. V lost 4 bases and J lost 1; bases outside the gene matches: 9. There are 18 residues in the CDR3. The CDR3 coding sequence is TGTGCCAGCAGCCCTGGGGCCGGGACTAGCGGGAGGTCCTACGAGCAGTACTTC. Its protein product is CASSPGAGTSGRSYEQYF.

The V and J genes are TRBV5-6 and TRBJ1-5; 10 nucleotides match TRBD1. The CDR3 spans 15 residues. CDR1 is SGHDT, CDR2 YYEEEE, per germline. The trim removed 3 bases at V and 6 bases at J, leaving 6 bases unmatched. CDR3 nucleotide sequence: TGTGCCAGCAGCTCAACGGGACAGGGGACTCAGCCCCAGCATTTT. Encoded protein: CASSSTGQGTQPQHF.